The 10 T cell receptor beta chains in this list originate from one sample, sequenced in a study of blood T cell repertoires in COVID-19. Profiled with immunoSEQ multiplex PCR; TCRdb holds only in-frame clones, not every one. The table has over 75,000 clones, 85% to 95% seen once. The material sequenced was peripheral blood. These receptors originate from a man between 60 and 70 years old with acute or convalescent COVID-19.

CDR3 loop: CASSWRQGFREQYF. The CDR3 DNA sequence: TGTGCCAGCAGTTGGCGACAGGGCTTTCGGGAGCAGTACTTC. The V and J genes are TRBV6-2 or TRBV6-3 and TRBJ2-7, with 7 bases identical to TRBD1. Germline lookup yields CDR1 MNHEY and CDR2 SVGEGT. Trimming at V came to 4 bases and at J to 7 bases, leaving 10 bases not matched to a gene. This CDR3 contains 14 residues.

This chain connects TRBV5-6 to TRBJ2-2; weak D call: TRBD2 (6 bases). The CDR3 contains 14 residues. The ends were cut back, 4 bases at V and 2 bases at J, with 9 bases in the middle. Per germline, CDR1 SGHDT and CDR2 YYEEEE. The CDR3 DNA sequence: TGTGCCAGCAGCGGGGACTTCAACACCGGGGAGCTGTTTTTT. Its protein product is CASSGDFNTGELFF.

The gene calls are TRBV4-3 and TRBJ2-6; D ambiguous. The germline gives CDR1 LGHNA, CDR2 YSLEER. CDR3 length: 17 residues. Trimming left V 4 bases short and J 0 bases short, with 13 bases between. In DNA, the CDR3 is TGCGCCAGCAGCCCCCGGTATCAAAACTCTGGGGCCAACGTCCTGACTTTC. Its translation: CASSPRYQNSGANVLTF.

The table lists this clone with a count of one. This chain joins TRBV9 and TRBJ2-1; 7 bases fit TRBD2. This CDR3 is built from 14 residues. The V and J ends lost 2 bases and 5 bases, in that order; junction bases with no gene match: 4. Per the germline V gene, CDR1 is SGDLS and CDR2 is YYNGEE. CDR3 nucleotide sequence: TGTGCCAGCAGCGTGGTAGCGGGTAACAATGAGCAGTTCTTC. The encoded protein is CASSVVAGNNEQFF.

V and J are TRBV28 and TRBJ2-7; maybe TRBD2 (5 bases). In germline, CDR1 is MDHEN, CDR2 SYDVKM. V dropped 1 base and J dropped 3 bases, with 13 bases sitting between them. The CDR3 spans 15 residues. CDR3 in amino acids: CASSLYRGSGYEQYF. The CDR3 nucleotides read TGTGCCAGCAGTTTATATCGAGGGTCGGGCTACGAGCAGTACTTC.

The chain joins TRBV5-6 to TRBJ2-5; 16 bases are shared with TRBD2. Unmatched junction bases numbered 8, after V lost 5 bases and J lost 4 bases. CDR1 and CDR2 from the germline V gene are SGHDT and YYEEEE. The CDR3 loop spans 17 amino acids. The CDR3 here is CASRAGTSGRALETQYF. In DNA form, the CDR3 reads TGTGCCAGCAGAGCCGGGACTAGCGGGAGGGCCCTAGAGACCCAGTACTTC.

This chain links TRBV25-1 with TRBJ2-3, with TRBD2 matching over 12 bases. This CDR3 region has 18 residues. The V and J ends lost 3 bases and 0 bases, in that order; junction bases with no gene match: 7. Germline V gene lookup returns CDR1 MGHDK and CDR2 SYGVNS. The CDR3 DNA is TGTGCCAGCAGTGAGGGGACTAGCGGGTCCCCTAGCACAGATACGCAGTATTTT. This gives the protein CASSEGTSGSPSTDTQYF.

The rearrangement links TRBV10-3 to TRBJ2-3; maybe TRBD2 (5 bases). The CDR3 is made up of 13 amino acids. V was shortened by 6 bases and J by 1 base, with 8 bases between the two germline ends. Per germline, CDR1 ENHRY and CDR2 SYGVKD. CDR3 sequence (DNA): TGTGCCATCAGGGACTCAGGCACAGATACGCAGTATTTT. Translating gives CAIRDSGTDTQYF.

V and J are TRBV7-9 and TRBJ2-5; D remains unclear. The CDR3 consists of 15 residues. Trimming took 6 bases from V and 0 from J, leaving 14 bases between them. From germline, CDR1 is SEHNR and CDR2 FQNEAQ (reference sequence). The CDR3 nucleotides are TGTGCCAGCAGTCCTCAGGCATATCACCAAGAGACCCAGTACTTC. This gives the protein CASSPQAYHQETQYF.

This clone was seen once. The V gene is TRBV3-1 (or the pseudogene TRBV3-2), the J gene TRBJ2-5; D remains unclear. Germline V gene data show CDR1 as LGHDT and CDR2 as YNNKEL (reference sequence). The CDR3 contains 15 residues. V was clipped by 0 bases and J by 5 bases, with 13 bases between them. The CDR3 loop reads CASSQDQNGVETQYF. In DNA form, the CDR3 reads TGTGCCAGCAGCCAAGATCAAAACGGAGTCGAGACCCAGTACTTC.